This TCR beta chain was retrieved from a study of response to subunit inactivated influenza vaccine. Overall study findings and caveats: Authors proposed each seasonal influenza vaccination draws in few new T cells.

This clonotype has just a few counts. Its cognate antigen is unknown. CDR3 length: 15 amino acids. Trimming took 2 bases from V and 0 from J, leaving 10 bases between them. CDR1 and CDR2 (germline): SGHTA, FQGNSA. TCRdb re-called the RT-PCR reads through MiXCR, storing one row per CDR3 protein. This repertoire shows 650,000 to 800,000 distinct CDR3 sequences, about 15% found once; its top ten account for 5.5% to 7%. This material consisted of PBMCs from blood, taken roughly 2 weeks before vaccination. This TCR was recovered from a man in his fifties who received an inactivated influenza vaccine. This chain joins TRBV7-2 and TRBJ1-1, with D hard to call. CDR3 DNA sequence: TGTGCCAGCAGCTTACTTAGGAACATGAACACTGAAGCTTTCTTT. Its translation: CASSLLRNMNTEAFF. The full variable domain, its missing parts supplied by reference TRBV7-2 and TRBJ1-1, is GAGVSQSPSNKVTEKGKDVELRCDPISGHTALYWYRQSLGQGLEFLIYFQGNSAPDKSGLPSDRFSAERTGGSVSTLTIQRTQQEDSAVYLCASSLLRNMNTEAFFGQGTRLTVV.